This TCR beta chain was profiled in a study of human T cells and chemical hapten exposure. Study-level results: Once DPC sensitization occurred, TCRs above 1 in 1000 frequency showed no change.

Germline CDR1 is DFQATT and CDR2 is SNEGSKA (reference sequence). The CDR3 length is 11 residues. V shed 4 bases and J shed 2 bases, with 5 bases lying between them. Specified time point: pre-sensitization, week 0. Sample treatment: therapeutic diphenylcyclopropenone sensitization with weekly scalp DPC. Details on this clonotype: Its specificity is not known.

TCRdb used MiXCR to reprocess the RACE reads, holding one entry per CDR3 protein. In the table there are 180,000 or so distinct CDR3 sequences, around 30% of which are singletons. The source of this sequence is a woman aged 30 to 39 with alopecia areata. Some clones in this sample may be carry-over from other donors' samples. V is TRBV20-1 and J is TRBJ2-5; D remains unclear. The sample consisted of whole blood, taken in connection with sensitization to the hapten diphenylcyclopropenone (DPC). The CDR3 sequence: CSATVQETQYF. The DNA of the CDR3 is TGCAGTGCTACAGTTCAAGAGACCCAGTACTTC.